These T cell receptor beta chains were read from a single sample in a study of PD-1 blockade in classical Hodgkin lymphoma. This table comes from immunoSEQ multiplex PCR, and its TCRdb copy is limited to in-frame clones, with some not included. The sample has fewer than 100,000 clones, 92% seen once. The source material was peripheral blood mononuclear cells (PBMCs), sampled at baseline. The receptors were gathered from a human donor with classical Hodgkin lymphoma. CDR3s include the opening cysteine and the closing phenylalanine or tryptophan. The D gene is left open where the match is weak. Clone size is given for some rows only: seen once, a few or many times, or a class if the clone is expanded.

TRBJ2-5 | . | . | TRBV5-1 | TGCGCCAGCAGCTTGGAGGGGCGACAAGAGACCCAGTACTTC | CASSLEGRQETQYF
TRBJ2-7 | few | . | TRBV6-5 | TGTGCCAGCCAGAAGGGATACGAGCAGTACTTC | CASQKGYEQYF
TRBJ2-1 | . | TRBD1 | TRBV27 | TGTGCCAGCCCCCCCTTCGGGACAGAGGGGGTCTCCTACAATGAGCAGTTCTTC | CASPPFGTEGVSYNEQFF
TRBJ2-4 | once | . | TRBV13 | TGTGCCAGCAGCTTACCCCCGCGGCTTGGAAACATTCAGTACTTC | CASSLPPRLGNIQYF
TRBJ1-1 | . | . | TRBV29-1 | TGCAGCGTTGTATCGGGGAACACTGAAGCTTTCTTT | CSVVSGNTEAFF
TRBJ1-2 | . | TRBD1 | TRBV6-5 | TGTGCCAGCAGTTACCTGACAGGGGTGAATGGCTACACCTTC | CASSYLTGVNGYTF
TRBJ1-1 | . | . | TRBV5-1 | TGCGCCAGCAGCTTGAGGGCTGGGACTGAAGCTTTCTTT | CASSLRAGTEAFF
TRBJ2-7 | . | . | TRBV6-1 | TGTGCCAGCAGTGAGGAGAAAAACTCCTACGAGCAGTACTTC | CASSEEKNSYEQYF
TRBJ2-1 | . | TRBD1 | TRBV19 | TGTGCCAGTAGTATAGGGACAGGTATTATTTCCCACAATGAGCAGTTCTTC | CASSIGTGIISHNEQFF
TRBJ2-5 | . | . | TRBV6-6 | TGTGCCAGCAGTCCACGGGAAAGACTGAAGGAGACCCAGTACTTC | CASSPRERLKETQYF
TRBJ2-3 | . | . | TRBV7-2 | TGTGCCAGCAGCCGGGACACAGATACGCAGTATTTT | CASSRDTDTQYF
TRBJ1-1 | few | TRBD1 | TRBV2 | TGTGCCAGCAGTGCCCGGGACAGGGGCGGCACTGAAGCTTTCTTT | CASSARDRGGTEAFF
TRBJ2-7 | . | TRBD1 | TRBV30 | TGTGCCTGGAGTGTAGGGACAGGGGGCTACGAGCAGTACTTC | CAWSVGTGGYEQYF
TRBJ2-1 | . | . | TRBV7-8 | TGTGCCAGCAGGTTGGGGGGTCTGAATGAGCAGTTCTTC | CASRLGGLNEQFF
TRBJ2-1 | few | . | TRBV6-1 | TGTGCCAGCAGTGAAAGGCGGGTGCCAGGGGCGTGGTACAATGAGCAGTTCTTC | CASSERRVPGAWYNEQFF
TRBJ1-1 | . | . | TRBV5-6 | TGTGCCAGCAGCTTGGGGTCAGGAACTGAAGCTTTCTTT | CASSLGSGTEAFF
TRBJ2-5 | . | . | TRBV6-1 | TGTGCCAGCACCCCAAGACGGTCGGTAGAGACCCAGTACTTC | CASTPRRSVETQYF
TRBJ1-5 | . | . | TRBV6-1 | TGTGCCAGCAGTGATGTCTCGGGGCAGCCCCAGCATTTT | CASSDVSGQPQHF
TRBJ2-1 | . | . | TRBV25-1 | TGTGCCAGCACGACCCGGACTGCCACCTACAATGAGCAGTTCTTC | CASTTRTATYNEQFF
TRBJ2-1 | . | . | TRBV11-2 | TGTGCCAGCGATCTGGCGGGGCGCTCCTACAATGAGCAGTTCTTC | CASDLAGRSYNEQFF
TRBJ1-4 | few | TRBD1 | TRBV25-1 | TGTGCCAGCAGTGAATTCCTCCAGGGGGCAAAGGAAAAACTGTTTTTT | CASSEFLQGAKEKLFF
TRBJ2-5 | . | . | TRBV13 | TGTGCCAGCAGCTTAGGGGGCCGGGGTGCGGGACCTCAAGAGACCCAGTACTTC | CASSLGGRGAGPQETQYF
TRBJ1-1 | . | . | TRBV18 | TGTGCCAGCTCACCACGGGAGTCCACTGAAGCTTTCTTT | CASSPRESTEAFF
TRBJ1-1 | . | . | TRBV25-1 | TGTGCCAGCAGTGAATCAGGGGATCCTGAAGCTTTCTTT | CASSESGDPEAFF
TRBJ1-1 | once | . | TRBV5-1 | TGCGCCAGCAGCTTGGTACCCGGGAGAAACACTGAAGCTTTCTTT | CASSLVPGRNTEAFF
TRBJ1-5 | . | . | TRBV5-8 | TGTGCCAGCAGCGTGAGGGGAAGAAATCAGCCCCAGCATTTT | CASSVRGRNQPQHF
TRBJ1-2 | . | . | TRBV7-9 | TGTGCCAGCAGCTTTATAGCGGAGGGCTACACCTTC | CASSFIAEGYTF
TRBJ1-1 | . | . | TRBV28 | TGTGCCAGCAGTTTCGAACAGTACACTGAAGCTTTCTTT | CASSFEQYTEAFF
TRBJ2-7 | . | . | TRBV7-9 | TGTGCCAGCAGCCGCGGGACGGCGTCCTACGAGCAGTACTTC | CASSRGTASYEQYF
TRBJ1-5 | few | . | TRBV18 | TGTGCCAGCTCCTGGGGGGAGGGCAATCAGCCCCAGCATTTT | CASSWGEGNQPQHF
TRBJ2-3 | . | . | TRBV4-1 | TGCGCCAGCAGCCGCTATACAGGAGGGAGCACAGATACGCAGTATTTT | CASSRYTGGSTDTQYF
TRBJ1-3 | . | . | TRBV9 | TGTGCCAGCAGCGCCGGGACTTTTAGCCGAAACACCATATATTTT | CASSAGTFSRNTIYF
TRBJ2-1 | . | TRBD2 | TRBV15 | TGTGCCACCAGCGGGCGACTAGCGGGAGCGGGTGAGCAGTTCTTC | CATSGRLAGAGEQFF
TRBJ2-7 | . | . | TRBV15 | TGTGCCACCAGCAGAGATCGGGCAGGGTCGGGCGAGCAGTACTTC | CATSRDRAGSGEQYF
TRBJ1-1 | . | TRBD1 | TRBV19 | TGTGCCAGTAGAACCCGTGGGGACAGGGGATTCCGGAACACTGAAGCTTTCTTT | CASRTRGDRGFRNTEAFF
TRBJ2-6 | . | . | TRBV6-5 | TGTGCCAGCAGTCGATGGACAGCTGGGGCCAACGTCCTGACTTTC | CASSRWTAGANVLTF
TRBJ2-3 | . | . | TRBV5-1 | TGCGCCAGCAGCTTAGGGGGGAGGGACTACACAGATACGCAGTATTTT | CASSLGGRDYTDTQYF
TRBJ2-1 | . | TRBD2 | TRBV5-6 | TGTGCCAGCAGCACGGGACTAGCAGTCCATGAGCAGTTCTTC | CASSTGLAVHEQFF
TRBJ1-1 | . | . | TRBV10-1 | TGCGCCAGCAGCCAAACCGGGGCCTTGAACACTGAAGCTTTCTTT | CASSQTGALNTEAFF
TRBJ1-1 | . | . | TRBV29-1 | TGCAGCGTTGAAGGTGCCAGCGGAGCTTTCTTT | CSVEGASGAFF
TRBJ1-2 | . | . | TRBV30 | TGTGCCTGGGACGGCTACACCTTC | CAWDGYTF
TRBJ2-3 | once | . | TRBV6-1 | TGTGCCAGCAGTTCCCGGGACGGGAGCACAGATACGCAGTATTTT | CASSSRDGSTDTQYF
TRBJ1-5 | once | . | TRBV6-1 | TGTGCCAGCAGTTGGCAGGGACGAGATCAGCCCCAGCATTTT | CASSWQGRDQPQHF
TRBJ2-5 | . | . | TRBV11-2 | TGTGCCAGCAGCTTTTCACTCGGTGGGCTGCGGGAGACCCAGTACTTC | CASSFSLGGLRETQYF
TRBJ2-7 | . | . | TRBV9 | TGTGCCAGCAGCCCCGGATCGAAGGGGATCCCTTACGAGCAGTACTTC | CASSPGSKGIPYEQYF
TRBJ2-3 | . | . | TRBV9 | TGTGCCAGCAGCGAGAGGGACTTTCACACAGATACGCAGTATTTT | CASSERDFHTDTQYF
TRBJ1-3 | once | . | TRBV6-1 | TGTGCCAGCAGTGAATATCGGGTAGGGAACACCATATATTTT | CASSEYRVGNTIYF
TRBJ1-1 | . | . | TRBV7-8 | TGTGCCAGCAGTTGGCGGTCGGTCACTGAAGCTTTCTTT | CASSWRSVTEAFF
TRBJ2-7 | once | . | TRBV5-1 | TGCGCCAGCAACTCGGGGGTGAGTGGTGGTGAGCAGTACTTC | CASNSGVSGGEQYF
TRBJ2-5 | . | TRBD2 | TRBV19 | TGTGCCAGTCGCAGAATAGCGGGAGCGTCCGAGACCCAGTACTTC | CASRRIAGASETQYF
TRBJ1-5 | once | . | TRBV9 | TGTGCCAGCAGCGTAGCCAGTTCAGGAGGGCCCCAGCATTTT | CASSVASSGGPQHF
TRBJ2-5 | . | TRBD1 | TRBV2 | TGTGCCATACAGGGGGCTGGGGAGACCCAGTACTTC | CAIQGAGETQYF
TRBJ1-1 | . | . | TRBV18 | TGTGCCAGCTCACCCGGTGGAGGGAGCACTGAAGCTTTCTTT | CASSPGGGSTEAFF